The following is a T cell receptor beta chain sequence with its context. The sample belongs to a study of blood T cell repertoires in COVID-19. From germline, CDR1 is SEHNR and CDR2 FQNEAQ (reference sequence). V was cut by 5 bases and J by 3 bases, with 25 bases left in between. The CDR3 spans 18 residues. Libraries were prepared by immunoSEQ multiplex PCR; TCRdb keeps only in-frame clonotypes and omits some of them. The table includes 150,000 to 200,000 clones, around 90% detected once. Sequencing was performed on peripheral blood. The rearrangement links TRBV7-9 to TRBJ1-2; perhaps TRBD1 as D (5 bases). The clonotype was recovered from a man in his fifties with acute or convalescent COVID-19. CDR3 nucleotide sequence: TGTGCCAGCAGCCCAGGGCGGGGGAACTATAGGGAGGACTATGGCTACACCTTC. Translated, it gives CASSPGRGNYREDYGYTF.